This TCR beta chain was identified in a study of blood T cell repertoires in COVID-19. Overall study: In each case, the material was cDNA or gDNA derived from T cells, B-cell-depleted T cells, or PBMCs.

TCRdb's copy holds only in-frame clones and misses some; the assay was immunoSEQ multiplex PCR. Of about 170,000 clones in the sample, 84% are singletons; the top ten hold approximately 12%. This study enrolled people aged about 18 to 100 from approximately 24 US geographic areas. Participants reported their clinical history, and cohort assignment relied on those reports. Among Cohort 3 donors, those recovered had two negative PCRs, clearance, or symptom resolution. The CDR3 spans 14 residues. The germline V gene encodes CDR1 KGHSH and CDR2 LQKENI. Trimming pared 6 bases from V and 3 bases from J, leaving 14 bases between.

The rearrangement joins TRBV18 to TRBJ1-1, with a weak D call TRBD1 (5 bases). The receptor was isolated from a man aged 50 to 59 who had recovered from COVID-19. Sequenced input: PBMCs or T cells enriched from blood (not recorded which). CDR3 residues: CASSQVREDTEAFF. Here the CDR3 DNA reads TGTGCCAGCTCGCAGGTCAGGGAGGACACTGAAGCTTTCTTT. The full variable domain, in which reference TRBV18 and TRBJ1-1 provide the parts outside the CDR3, is NAGVMQNPRHLVRRRGQEARLRCSPMKGHSHVYWYRQLPEEGLKFMVYLQKENIIDESGMPKERFSAEFPKEGPSILRIQQVVRGDSAAYFCASSQVREDTEAFFGQGTRLTVV.